The 22 T cell receptor beta chains below all came from one sample that was sequenced in a study of blood T cell repertoires in COVID-19. Assay used: immunoSEQ multiplex PCR; TCRdb lists only in-frame clones, some missing. The repertoire holds over 300,000 clones, roughly 90% seen once, with about 6.8% in the top ten. Material: peripheral blood. Every receptor here comes from a man aged 18-30 years who had recovered from COVID-19.

This clone was seen only once. J is TRBJ2-1 and V is TRBV2; the D gene is possibly TRBD2 (6 bases). V dropped 4 bases and J dropped 6 bases, with 13 bases sitting between them. The CDR3 loop spans 14 amino acids. CDR1 is SNHLY, CDR2 FYNNEI, per germline. CDR3 residues: CASSGPVGGNEQFF. The CDR3 DNA sequence: TGTGCCAGCAGTGGCCCAGTGGGAGGCAATGAGCAGTTCTTC.

The chain couples TRBV19 to TRBJ1-1; 8 bases match TRBD1. CDR1 LNHDA and CDR2 SQIVND come from the germline V gene (reference sequence). Losses at the gene ends were 5 bases for V and 11 bases for J; bases not matched to a gene: 16. This CDR3 spans 15 amino acids. DNA for the CDR3: TGTGCCAGTAGTTCAGCCGGGACAGGTGATTATTGGGCTTTCTTT. This codes for CASSSAGTGDYWAFF.

V gene TRBV19 combines with J gene TRBJ2-2; 10 bases are shared with TRBD1. The V and J ends lost 5 bases and 5 bases, in that order; junction bases with no gene match: 5. Germline V lookup: CDR1 LNHDA, CDR2 SQIVND (reference sequence). The CDR3 extends over 15 amino acids. CDR3 loop: CASSYRTGGTGELFF. The CDR3 nucleotides read TGTGCCAGTAGTTACAGGACAGGGGGAACCGGGGAGCTGTTTTTT. The whole variable domain, filled in from reference TRBV19 and TRBJ2-2, reads DGGITQSPKYLFRKEGQNVTLSCEQNLNHDAMYWYRQDPGQGLRLIYYSQIVNDFQKGDIAEGYSVSREKKESFPLTVTSAQKNPTAFYLCASSYRTGGTGELFFGEGSRLTVL.

The gene calls are TRBV13 and TRBJ2-1, with TRBD1 matching 8 bases. The CDR3 is 15 residues long. Germline V CDR1 and CDR2: PRHDT, FYEKMQ (reference sequence). The junction had 7 bases not matched to a gene; V was cut back by 0 bases and J by 9 bases. In nucleotides, the CDR3 is TGTGCCAGCAGCTTAGGACAGGGGGATTTAGGTGAGCAGTTCTTC. Residues: CASSLGQGDLGEQFF.

The chain carries TRBV27 and TRBJ1-4; TRBD1 aligns across 9 bases. CDR1 and CDR2 from the germline V gene are MNHEY and SMNVEV (reference sequence). V trimming: 7 bases; J trimming: 4 bases; junction bases outside the gene matches: 4. This CDR3 is built from 14 residues. The CDR3 DNA sequence: TGTGCCAGCACCCTGACAGGGGGTAATGAAAAACTGTTTTTT. This gives the protein CASTLTGGNEKLFF. Together with reference TRBV27 and TRBJ1-4, the CDR3 gives the full variable domain: EAQVTQNPRYLITVTGKKLTVTCSQNMNHEYMSWYRQDPGLGLRQIYYSMNVEVTDKGDVPEGYKVSRKEKRNFPLILESPSPNQTSLYFCASTLTGGNEKLFFGSGTQLSVL.

V gene TRBV19 combines with J gene TRBJ2-1; D possibly corresponds to TRBD2 (5 bases). The length of the CDR3 is 16 residues. Trimming took 7 bases from V and 4 from J, leaving 20 bases between them. Germline V gene sequence: CDR1 LNHDA, CDR2 SQIVND (reference sequence). DNA of the CDR3: TGTGCCAGTATGGAAGGGCCCGGGATTGGTTACAATGAGCAGTTCTTC. Translated: CASMEGPGIGYNEQFF.

The chain employs TRBV30 and TRBJ2-5; 9 nucleotides align to TRBD2. V lost 5 bases to trimming and J lost 7 bases; unmatched junction nucleotides: 11. This CDR3 has 14 amino acids. Germline V gene data show CDR1 as GTSNPN and CDR2 as SVGIG (reference sequence). CDR3 DNA: TGTGCCTGGGATGCTAGCGGGATGGGGACGACCCAGTACTTC. Its translation is CAWDASGMGTTQYF.

This chain uses TRBV7-9 with TRBJ2-7; TRBD2 matches 7 bases. CDR3 size: 13 residues. V gave up 5 bases and J gave up 5 bases; unmatched junction bases: 6. The V gene's germline CDR1 is SEHNR and CDR2 FQNEAQ (reference sequence). CDR3 sequence: CASSPPGRDEQYF. The CDR3 DNA reads TGTGCCAGCAGCCCCCCGGGGAGGGACGAGCAGTACTTC. The full variable domain, with the rest looked up from reference TRBV7-9 and TRBJ2-7, is DTGVSQNPRHKITKRGQNVTFRCDPISEHNRLYWYRQTLGQGPEFLTYFQNEAQLEKSRLLSDRFSAERPKGSFSTLEIQRTEQGDSAMYLCASSPPGRDEQYFGPGTRLTVT.

The chain employs TRBV5-6 and TRBJ1-1; 7 bases line up with TRBD1. This CDR3 comprises 13 residues. Germline V gene sequence: CDR1 SGHDT, CDR2 YYEEEE. The junction had 3 bases not matched to a gene; V was cut back by 0 bases and J by 7 bases. The DNA for the CDR3 is TGTGCCAGCAGCTTGGACAGGGGTGGTGAAGCTTTCTTT. Its translation: CASSLDRGGEAFF.

V gene TRBV7-6 combines with J gene TRBJ2-7; 8 nucleotides match TRBD2. This CDR3 is built from 17 residues. CDR1 and CDR2 from the germline V gene are SGHVS and FNYEAQ. V dropped 4 bases and J dropped 4; count of bases not matched to a gene: 15. The CDR3 nucleotides are TGTGCCAGCAGCTGGCGGGATTCAGCGGGAGAGGGGTACGAGCAGTACTTC. Its translation is CASSWRDSAGEGYEQYF.

A few counts support this clone. The chain carries TRBV3-1 (or the pseudogene TRBV3-2) and TRBJ1-5; weak D call: TRBD1 (5 bases). Germline loops: CDR1 LGHDT, CDR2 YNNKEL (reference sequence). The CDR3 runs to 13 residues. Trimming left V 3 bases short and J 7 bases short, with 10 bases between. The CDR3 DNA reads TGTGCCAGCAGCCATGGGGGGAGGCAGCCCCAGCATTTT. Its translation: CASSHGGRQPQHF.

The chain is built from TRBV9 and TRBJ2-7; 12 bases are a match to TRBD2. CDR3 length equals 14 residues. The V and J ends lost 3 bases and 11 bases, in that order; junction bases with no gene match: 9. Germline values: CDR1 SGDLS, CDR2 YYNGEE. This CDR3 reads CASSAGTSGPSKYF. CDR3 bases: TGTGCCAGCAGCGCCGGGACTAGCGGGCCCTCCAAGTACTTC.

The rearrangement uses TRBV7-6 and TRBJ1-1, with D maybe TRBD1 (5 bases). Germline loops: CDR1 SGHVS, CDR2 FNYEAQ. The CDR3 spans 15 residues. V was clipped by 5 bases and J by 5 bases, with 18 bases between them. The CDR3 DNA reads TGTGCCAGCAGCCCGGACACAGGTGGTTGGACTGAAGCTTTCTTT. Translated, it gives CASSPDTGGWTEAFF.

V is TRBV21-1 and J is TRBJ2-3; the D call TRBD1 from the table was never checked on the DNA. TRBV21-1 is a pseudogene locus. CDR3 length: 12 residues. CDR3 sequence: CAGARNTDTQYF. The CDR3 bases are TGTGCCGGGGCCAGAAACACAGATACGCAGTATTTT.

V gene TRBV19 combines with J gene TRBJ2-2; perhaps TRBD1 as D (5 bases). The ends were cut back, 9 bases at V and 3 bases at J, with 26 bases in the middle. Germline V gene sequence: CDR1 LNHDA, CDR2 SQIVND (reference sequence). This CDR3 spans 18 amino acids. CDR3 in amino acids: CASLPFPQGVGDTGELFF. The CDR3 DNA reads TGTGCCAGCCTCCCCTTCCCTCAGGGCGTAGGGGACACCGGGGAGCTGTTTTTT.

The chain is built from TRBV4-2 and TRBJ2-4, with TRBD2 matching 8 bases. Per the germline V gene, CDR1 is LGHNA and CDR2 is YNFKEQ. There are 15 residues in the CDR3. The V segment lost 2 bases and the J segment 8 bases; nucleotides outside the gene matches: 8. CDR3 DNA: TGTGCCAGCAGCCAATCCGGGGGGGCCAGTGACATTCAGTACTTC. This translates into CASSQSGGASDIQYF.

This clone occurred a few times. V usage is TRBV7-9 and J usage is TRBJ2-1; TRBD2 agrees at 9 bases. CDR3 length: 13 residues. Germline V gives CDR1 SEHNR, CDR2 FQNEAQ (reference sequence). V shed 1 base, J shed 9 bases, and the junction held 1 base outside the gene matches. CDR3 nucleotides: TGTGCCAGCAGCTTAGGAGCGGGGGGTGAGCAGTTCTTC. It encodes CASSLGAGGEQFF.

V is TRBV9 and J is TRBJ1-6; a possible D gene is TRBD1 (5 bases). Trimming shortened V by 4 bases and J by 4 bases, and 12 bases separated the two germline ends. CDR3 length equals 15 residues. The germline gives CDR1 SGDLS, CDR2 YYNGEE. The CDR3 spells CASSTDRQYNSPLHF. The CDR3, as DNA: TGTGCCAGCAGCACCGATCGACAGTATAATTCACCCCTCCACTTT.

The genes are TRBV27 and TRBJ2-7, with TRBD1 matching over 7 bases. J was trimmed by 6 bases and V by 3 bases; bases with no gene match: 2. This CDR3 comprises 12 residues. Germline V gene data show CDR1 as MNHEY and CDR2 as SMNVEV (reference sequence). The chain's CDR3 is CASSLPGGEQYF. The CDR3 region has the DNA TGTGCCAGCAGTTTGCCAGGGGGCGAGCAGTACTTC.

The V and J genes are TRBV19 and TRBJ2-2, with D possibly TRBD1 on 6 matching bases. Trimming cost V 6 bases and J 0 bases, with 11 bases left between them. Germline V gives CDR1 LNHDA, CDR2 SQIVND (reference sequence). CDR3 length equals 15 residues. In nucleotides, the CDR3 is TGTGCCAGTAGCCCGGGACATACGAACACCGGGGAGCTGTTTTTT. The encoded protein is CASSPGHTNTGELFF.

The chain joins TRBV30 to TRBJ1-2; a weak D match, TRBD1 (5 bases). This CDR3 comprises 14 residues. CDR1 is GTSNPN, CDR2 SVGIG, per germline (reference sequence). Trimming shortened V by 0 bases and J by 2 bases, and 10 bases separated the two germline ends. The CDR3 spells CAWSVSGYNYGYTF. For the CDR3, the DNA is TGTGCCTGGAGTGTATCAGGGTACAACTATGGCTACACCTTC.

The gene calls are TRBV27 and TRBJ1-2; 9 bases match TRBD1. J gave up 5 bases and V 4 bases, and 2 bases lay outside the gene matches. Germline CDR1 and CDR2: MNHEY and SMNVEV (reference sequence). The CDR3 has 13 residues. The CDR3 region has the DNA TGTGCCAGCAGTTCGGACAGGGGATATGGCTACACCTTC. Residues: CASSSDRGYGYTF.